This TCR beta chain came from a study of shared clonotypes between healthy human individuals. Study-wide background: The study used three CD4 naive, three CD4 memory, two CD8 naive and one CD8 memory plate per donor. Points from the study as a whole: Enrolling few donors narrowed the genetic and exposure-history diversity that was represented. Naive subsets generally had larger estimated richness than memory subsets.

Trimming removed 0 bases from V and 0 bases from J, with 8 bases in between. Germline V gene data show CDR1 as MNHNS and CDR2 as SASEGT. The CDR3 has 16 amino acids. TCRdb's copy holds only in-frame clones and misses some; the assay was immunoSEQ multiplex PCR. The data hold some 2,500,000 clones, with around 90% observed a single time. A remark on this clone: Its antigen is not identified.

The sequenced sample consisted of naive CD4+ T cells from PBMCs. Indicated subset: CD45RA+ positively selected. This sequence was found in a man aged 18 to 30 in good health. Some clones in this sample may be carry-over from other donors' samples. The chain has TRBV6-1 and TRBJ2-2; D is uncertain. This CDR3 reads CASSEAGSTNTGELFF. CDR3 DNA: TGTGCCAGCAGTGAAGCGGGTAGCACGAACACCGGGGAGCTGTTTTTT.